This T cell receptor beta chain stems from a study of preoperative IRX-2 immunotherapy in early breast cancer. The CDR3 extends over 15 amino acids. Germline V lookup: CDR1 LNHDA, CDR2 SQIVND (reference sequence). The V end lost 7 bases, the J end lost 4 bases, and 16 bases lay between the germline ends. Treatment of the sample: preoperative locoregional IRX-2 cytokine immunotherapy. Samples came from a phase Ib trial of preoperative locoregional IRX-2 cytokine immunotherapy. Profiling relied on immunoSEQ multiplex PCR, and the TCRdb table lists in-frame clones only, not all of them. This table has about 3,600 clones, more than 70% appearing once.

The V call is TRBV19, the J call TRBJ1-4, with D hard to call. The source was tumor tissue, collected before IRX-2 immunotherapy. This clonotype was obtained from a human donor with breast cancer. CDR3 nucleotides: TGTGCCAGTACCTCGTTCGGAGCAGTTAATGAAAAACTGTTTTTT. Its translation is CASTSFGAVNEKLFF.